The sequence of this TCR beta chain was determined in a study of early T cells in non-severe SARS-CoV-2 infection. Study-wide context: Bulk RNA from unsorted whole blood was sequenced; chains were unpaired. General study points: VDJdb matching, biased toward anti-spike CD8 responses, missed private and CD4 specificities.

Unique molecular identifier tags were affixed to discrete cDNA molecules. MiXCR, applied by TCRdb to the 5' RACE reads, yields one record per CDR3 protein. The sample lists around 44,000 distinct CDR3 sequences, approximately 9.8% seen once, with about 8.3% in the top ten. V gave up 0 bases and J gave up 8 bases, with 8 bases separating them. CDR3 length equals 14 residues. This clonotype was seen more than once but under ten times. The antigen is not known. The chain is built from TRBV12-3 or TRBV12-4 and TRBJ1-6; D is unresolved. The sequence was collected from an adult who was a healthcare worker with PCR-confirmed SARS-CoV-2 infection or an uninfected control (not recorded which). The sequenced sample consisted of whole blood. The CDR3 DNA sequence: TGTGCCAGCAGTTTAGCGCTAAGGGATTCACCCCTCCACTTT. Translated: CASSLALRDSPLHF.